The rows below give T cell receptor beta chains drawn from one sample of a study of T cells after yellow fever vaccination. TCRdb re-derived calls from the 5' RACE reads in MiXCR, one entry per CDR3 protein. The table lists a few hundred thousand distinct CDR3 sequences, roughly 6.2% of them singletons, with roughly 1% in the top ten. The sequenced sample was CD4+ T cells sorted from PBMCs, obtained on the day of the yellow fever booster vaccination. The source is a man younger than 40 who received the YFV17D yellow fever vaccine. CDR3s leave out the opening cysteine and the closing phenylalanine or tryptophan. Size tells how often a clone was seen (once, few, many) or the class of an expanded clone, and some rows leave it out.

CDR3,V,J,size
SASQGVLTDTQY,TRBV20-1,TRBJ2-3,NA
ASSRTPLGQGANERY,TRBV5-1,TRBJ2-7,NA
ASSQDPATNGGLF,TRBV4-3,TRBJ2-2,NA
ASRGSPETQY,TRBV12-3/TRBV12-4,TRBJ2-5,many
ASSLVTSRHTQY,TRBV5-6,TRBJ2-3,few
ASSYGTGPWEQY,TRBV7-2,TRBJ2-7,few
SVDTGSGELF,TRBV29-1,TRBJ2-2,NA
ASSPSGAGETQY,TRBV7-2,TRBJ2-5,few
ASSLAASGYTQY,TRBV7-8,TRBJ2-3,many
ASSSAGPHSYNSPLH,TRBV28,TRBJ1-6,few
ASSPSRNSGRETQY,TRBV18,TRBJ2-5,few
AISQSSSGRRVNEQF,TRBV23-1,TRBJ2-1,NA
ASSQQTSARAYNEQF,TRBV4-3,TRBJ2-1,many
ATSDSRQVTDTQY,TRBV24-1,TRBJ2-3,many
ATTTGTTGSETQY,TRBV10-3,TRBJ2-5,few
ASSFSGASSYEQY,TRBV5-1,TRBJ2-7,NA
ASSLAQRETQY,TRBV5-1,TRBJ2-5,many
ASSKDSLSTNEKLF,TRBV5-4,TRBJ1-4,few
ASSLSSKDTEAF,TRBV5-1,TRBJ1-1,many
ASSYYGMSKNIQY,TRBV6-5,TRBJ2-4,many
TSSFAGGFGETQY,TRBV5-1,TRBJ2-5,NA
SVSRTALAYEQY,TRBV29-1,TRBJ2-7,NA
ASPGLLAAEAF,TRBV12-3/TRBV12-4,TRBJ1-1,many
ASSDSGSWETQY,TRBV10-1,TRBJ2-5,few
AWRNRGKSSYEQY,TRBV30,TRBJ2-7,few
ASSLVHASRQY,TRBV11-2,TRBJ2-3,few
ASSSDREGYGYT,TRBV7-9,TRBJ1-2,many
ASSLRVAGVSGELF,TRBV5-4,TRBJ2-2,many
ASSLMGSYEQY,TRBV27,TRBJ2-7,many
ATSDRDRGTYEQY,TRBV24-1,TRBJ2-7,few
ASSKGLDEETQY,TRBV5-4,TRBJ2-5,few
ASRNDVYEQY,TRBV12-3/TRBV12-4,TRBJ2-7,few
AWSVSSRKAF,TRBV30,TRBJ1-1,NA
ASSFSRNTEAF,TRBV5-1,TRBJ1-1,few
ANRLDPGGSGNTIY,TRBV6-1,TRBJ1-3,NA
SARDTGAQRAKNIQY,TRBV20-1,TRBJ2-4,many
ASTGQGGVADTQY,TRBV5-1,TRBJ2-3,many
SGGVGLASYEQY,TRBV29-1,TRBJ2-7,many
ASRLAPGYT,TRBV12-2,TRBJ1-2,NA
SVVGLAGEEQY,TRBV29-1,TRBJ2-7,many
ASRQGLLKATQY,TRBV6-2/TRBV6-3,TRBJ2-3,many
ASSQVGLTYEQY,TRBV3-1,TRBJ2-7,NA
SVGQGTEAF,TRBV29-1,TRBJ1-1,many
ASSVAGGASYNEQF,TRBV9,TRBJ2-1,few
ASSSRQAQAGELF,TRBV5-1,TRBJ2-2,NA
ASGRWTSGSGYEQF,TRBV11-2,TRBJ2-1,few
ASTLNEGGSYEQY,TRBV12-3/TRBV12-4,TRBJ2-7,few
ASSRTEGPVTAF,TRBV5-1,TRBJ1-1,few
ASSRGAVTSTDTQY,TRBV7-8,TRBJ2-3,NA
CARGRASRSPISYEQY,TRBV20-1,TRBJ2-7,NA
ASSSLIATSTDTQY,TRBV5-1,TRBJ2-3,few
ASSSPLDNVGTQY,TRBV19,TRBJ2-5,few
SARAHLRDTQY,TRBV20-1,TRBJ2-3,many
ASSPVGWEASEQF,TRBV18,TRBJ2-1,NA
ASGLKRETEAF,TRBV12-5,TRBJ1-1,NA
ASSLGVAGDDTGELF,TRBV7-6,TRBJ2-2,NA
ASSLDGLPGNEQF,TRBV7-2,TRBJ2-1,NA
ASLKQGATGELF,TRBV27,TRBJ2-2,many
ATSSNPGFVYEQY,TRBV15,TRBJ2-7,many
ASSRTATNEKLF,TRBV6-1,TRBJ1-4,many